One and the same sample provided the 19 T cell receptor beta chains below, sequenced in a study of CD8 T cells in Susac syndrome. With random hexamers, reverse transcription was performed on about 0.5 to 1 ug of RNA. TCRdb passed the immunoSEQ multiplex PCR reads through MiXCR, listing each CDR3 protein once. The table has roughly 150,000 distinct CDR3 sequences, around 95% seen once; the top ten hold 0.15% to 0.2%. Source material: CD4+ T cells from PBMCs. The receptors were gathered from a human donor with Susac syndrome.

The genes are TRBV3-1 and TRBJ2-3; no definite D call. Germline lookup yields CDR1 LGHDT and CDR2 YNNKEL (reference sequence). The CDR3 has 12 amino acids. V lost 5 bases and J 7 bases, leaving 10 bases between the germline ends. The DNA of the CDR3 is TGTGCCAGCAGCGACTCCCTTAATACGCAGTATTTT. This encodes CASSDSLNTQYF.

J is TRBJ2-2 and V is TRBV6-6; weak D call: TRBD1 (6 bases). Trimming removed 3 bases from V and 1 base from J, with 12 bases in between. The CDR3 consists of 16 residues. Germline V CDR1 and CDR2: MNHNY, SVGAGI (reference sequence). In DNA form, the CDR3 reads TGTGCCAGCAGTTATACGGGACACGGGAACACCGGGGAGCTGTTTTTT. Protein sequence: CASSYTGHGNTGELFF.

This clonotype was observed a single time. The CDR3 DNA reads TGTGCTAGTGGTTTGTCAAGGACTAGCTCCTACGAGCAGTACTTC. It is translated as CASGLSRTSSYEQYF. The chain carries TRBV12-5 and TRBJ2-7, with TRBD2 matching 7 bases. This CDR3 region has 15 residues. CDR1 LGHNT and CDR2 FRNRAP come from the germline V gene. Trimming removed 2 bases from V and 0 bases from J; junction bases left unmatched: 4.

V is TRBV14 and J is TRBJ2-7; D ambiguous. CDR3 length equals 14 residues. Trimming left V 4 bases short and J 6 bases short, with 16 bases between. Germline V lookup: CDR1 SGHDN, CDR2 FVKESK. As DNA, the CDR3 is TGTGCCAGCAGCCCCGCCGGGTTGCTCTCCGAGCAGTACTTC. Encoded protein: CASSPAGLLSEQYF.

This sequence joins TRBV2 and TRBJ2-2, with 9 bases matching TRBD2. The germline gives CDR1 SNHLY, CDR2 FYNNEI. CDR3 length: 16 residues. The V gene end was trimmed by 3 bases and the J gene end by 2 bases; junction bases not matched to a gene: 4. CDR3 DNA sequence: TGTGCCAGCAGTGAGATAGCGGGGGCCAACACCGGGGAGCTGTTTTTT. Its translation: CASSEIAGANTGELFF.

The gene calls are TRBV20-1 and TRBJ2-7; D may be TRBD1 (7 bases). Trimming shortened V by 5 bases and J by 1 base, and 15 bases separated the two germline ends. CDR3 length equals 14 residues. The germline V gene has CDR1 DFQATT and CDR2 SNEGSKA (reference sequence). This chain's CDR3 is CSALLQGTSYEQYF. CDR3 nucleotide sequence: TGCAGTGCTCTGCTACAGGGGACTTCCTACGAGCAGTACTTC.

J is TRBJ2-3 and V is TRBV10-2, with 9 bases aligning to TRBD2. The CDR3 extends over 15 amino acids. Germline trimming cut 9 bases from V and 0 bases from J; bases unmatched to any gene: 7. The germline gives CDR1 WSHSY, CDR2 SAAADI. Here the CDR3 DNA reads TGCGCCAGTGAGGCTAGCGGGGCTAGCACAGATACGCAGTATTTT. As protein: CASEASGASTDTQYF.

CDR3 residues: CASSLAGLAFTDTQYF. CDR3 nucleotide sequence: TGTGCCAGCAGCTTGGCGGGACTAGCGTTTACAGATACGCAGTATTTT. The chain links TRBV5-6 to TRBJ2-3, with 10 bases matching TRBD2. The ends lost 0 bases at V and 3 bases at J; junction bases unmatched: 4. CDR1 is SGHDT and CDR2 is YYEEEE in the germline V gene. CDR3 length: 16 amino acids.

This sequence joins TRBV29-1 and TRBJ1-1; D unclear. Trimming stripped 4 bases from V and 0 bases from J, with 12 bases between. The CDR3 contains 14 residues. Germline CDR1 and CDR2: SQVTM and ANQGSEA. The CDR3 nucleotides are TGCAGCGTTGTTCTCCGGGCGGTGAACACTGAAGCTTTCTTT. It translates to CSVVLRAVNTEAFF.

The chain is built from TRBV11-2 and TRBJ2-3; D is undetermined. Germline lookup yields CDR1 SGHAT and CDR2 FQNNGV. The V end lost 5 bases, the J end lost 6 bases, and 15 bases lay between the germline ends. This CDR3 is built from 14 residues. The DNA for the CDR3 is TGTGCCAGCAGCGCCTCGGCCTGGTCGGATACGCAGTATTTT. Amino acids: CASSASAWSDTQYF.

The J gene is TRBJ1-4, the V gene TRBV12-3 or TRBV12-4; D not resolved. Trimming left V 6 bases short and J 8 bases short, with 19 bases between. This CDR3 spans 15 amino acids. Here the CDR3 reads CASSPPSIVIEKLFF. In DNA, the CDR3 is TGTGCCAGCAGCCCCCCCTCGATTGTTATCGAAAAACTGTTTTTT.

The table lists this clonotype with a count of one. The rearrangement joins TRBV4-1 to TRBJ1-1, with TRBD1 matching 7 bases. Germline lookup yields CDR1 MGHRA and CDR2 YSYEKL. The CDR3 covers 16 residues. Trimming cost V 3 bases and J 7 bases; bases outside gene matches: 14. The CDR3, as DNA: TGCGCCAGCAGCCAGGCCAACCGGGACAGCGCTTTTGAAGCTTTCTTT. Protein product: CASSQANRDSAFEAFF.

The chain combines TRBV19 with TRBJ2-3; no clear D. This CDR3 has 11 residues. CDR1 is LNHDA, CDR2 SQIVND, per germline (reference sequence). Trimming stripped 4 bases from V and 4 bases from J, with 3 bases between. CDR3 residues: CASSTADTQYF. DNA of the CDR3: TGTGCCAGTAGTACAGCAGATACGCAGTATTTT.

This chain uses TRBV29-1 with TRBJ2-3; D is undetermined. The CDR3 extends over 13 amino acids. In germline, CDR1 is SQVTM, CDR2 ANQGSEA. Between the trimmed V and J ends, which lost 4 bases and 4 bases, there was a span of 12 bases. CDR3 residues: CSVAPAGPDTQYF. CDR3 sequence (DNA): TGCAGCGTTGCCCCCGCAGGCCCAGATACGCAGTATTTT.

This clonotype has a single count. The CDR3 DNA sequence: TGTGCCAGCAGCGATGCGCAGCGAGAAGCTTTCTTT. Protein product: CASSDAQREAFF. V and J are TRBV27 and TRBJ1-1; D not resolved. With 6 bases removed from V and 8 bases from J, the gap between germline ends came to 13 bases. This CDR3 comprises 12 residues. Germline V gene data show CDR1 as MNHEY and CDR2 as SMNVEV (reference sequence).

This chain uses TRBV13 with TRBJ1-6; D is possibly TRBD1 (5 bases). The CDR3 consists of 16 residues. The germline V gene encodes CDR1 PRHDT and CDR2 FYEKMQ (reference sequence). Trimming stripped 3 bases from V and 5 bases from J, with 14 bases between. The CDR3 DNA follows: TGTGCCAGCAGCTTGTCCGGCTGGGGCGATAATTCACCCCTCCACTTT. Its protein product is CASSLSGWGDNSPLHF. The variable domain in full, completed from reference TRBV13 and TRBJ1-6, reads AAGVIQSPRHLIKEKRETATLKCYPIPRHDTVYWYQQGPGQDPQFLISFYEKMQSDKGSIPDRFSAQQFSDYHSELNMSSLELGDSALYFCASSLSGWGDNSPLHFGNGTRLTVT.

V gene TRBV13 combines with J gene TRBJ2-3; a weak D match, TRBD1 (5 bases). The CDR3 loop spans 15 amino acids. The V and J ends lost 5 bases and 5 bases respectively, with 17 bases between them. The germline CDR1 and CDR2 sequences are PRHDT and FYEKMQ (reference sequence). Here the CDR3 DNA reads TGTGCCAGCAGCCCCGCAGGGAAAAATTTAGATACGCAGTATTTT. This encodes CASSPAGKNLDTQYF.

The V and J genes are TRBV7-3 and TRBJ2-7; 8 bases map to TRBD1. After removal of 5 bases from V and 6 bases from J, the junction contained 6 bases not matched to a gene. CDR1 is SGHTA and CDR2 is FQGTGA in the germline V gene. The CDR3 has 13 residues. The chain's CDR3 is CASSPQGAGEQYF. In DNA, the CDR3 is TGTGCCAGCAGCCCTCAGGGGGCTGGCGAGCAGTACTTC.

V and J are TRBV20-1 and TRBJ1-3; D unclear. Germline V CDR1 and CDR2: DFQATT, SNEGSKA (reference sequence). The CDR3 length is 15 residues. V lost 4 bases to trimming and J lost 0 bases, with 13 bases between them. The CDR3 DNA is TGCAGTGCTACCCCCACCTCCCTCTCTGGAAACACCATATATTTT. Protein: CSATPTSLSGNTIYF.